This TCR beta chain was captured in a study of shared clonotypes between healthy human individuals. Libraries were prepared by immunoSEQ multiplex PCR; TCRdb keeps only in-frame clonotypes and omits some of them. The sample gives a few million clones, 90% to 97% of which show up once; around 0.13% is in the top ten. CD4+ cell separation produced CD45RA+ naive and CD45RA-negative memory subsets. This sequence originates from a man aged 18 to 29 in good health. Source material: naive CD4+ T cells sorted from blood. The subset was: CD45RA+ positively selected.

The CDR3 spells CASSWDSPQETQYF. DNA for the CDR3: TGCGCCAGCAGCTGGGACAGCCCTCAAGAGACCCAGTACTTC. The chain couples TRBV5-1 to TRBJ2-5; TRBD1 matches at 7 bases. Germline CDR1 is SGHRS and CDR2 is YFSETQ. The trim removed 3 bases at V and 2 bases at J, leaving 4 bases unmatched. There are 14 residues in the CDR3.